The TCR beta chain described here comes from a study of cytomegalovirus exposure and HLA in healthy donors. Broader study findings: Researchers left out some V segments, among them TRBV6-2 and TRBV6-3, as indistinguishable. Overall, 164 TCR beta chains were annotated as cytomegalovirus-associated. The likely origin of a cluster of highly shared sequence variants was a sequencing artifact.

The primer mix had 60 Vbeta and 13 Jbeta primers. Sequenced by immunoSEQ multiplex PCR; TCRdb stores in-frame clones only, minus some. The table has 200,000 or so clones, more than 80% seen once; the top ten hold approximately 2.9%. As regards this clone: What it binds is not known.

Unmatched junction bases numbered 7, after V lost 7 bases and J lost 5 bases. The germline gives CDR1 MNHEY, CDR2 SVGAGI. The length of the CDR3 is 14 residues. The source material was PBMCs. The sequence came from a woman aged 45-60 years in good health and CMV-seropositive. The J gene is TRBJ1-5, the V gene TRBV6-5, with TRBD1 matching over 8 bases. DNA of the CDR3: TGTGCCAGCAAACCCGGACAGGGCCATCAGCCCCAGCATTTT. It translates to CASKPGQGHQPQHF.